This TCR beta chain comes out of a study of shared clonotypes between healthy human individuals. CDR1 and CDR2 from the germline V gene are SGHRS and YFSETQ. The CDR3 is 13 residues long. V gave up 0 bases and J gave up 5 bases, with 8 bases separating them. To note about this clone: Its specificity is not known.

This table comes from immunoSEQ multiplex PCR, and its TCRdb copy is limited to in-frame clones, with some not included. The sample carries over 850,000 clones, around 78% recorded once. Findings and caveats of the study: Sequencing depth was a factor that was expected to affect clonotype sharing among donors. Blood was the sole source, and tissue repertoires probably differ.

Sequenced input: memory CD4+ T cells from PBMCs. Subset denoted: CD45RA-negative fraction. The chain couples TRBV5-1 to TRBJ2-5, with D unclear. The receptor was derived from a man younger than 35 in good health. Some clones in this sample may be carry-over from other donors' samples. The CDR3 here is CASSLADGETQYF. For the CDR3, the DNA is TGCGCCAGCAGCTTGGCCGATGGGGAGACCCAGTACTTC.